These T cell receptor beta chains were read from a single sample in a study of lymphopenia after photon versus proton radiotherapy. Sequencing used immunoSEQ multiplex PCR; TCRdb keeps in-frame clones, though not all of them. The sample contains roughly 65,000 clones, about nine tenths of which appear only once. Sample: peripheral blood, taken from a patient treated with photon-based radiotherapy. The origin of the receptors is a woman aged 70-85 years with pancreatic cancer. Both conserved end residues are part of each CDR3. The order of the fields is V gene, J gene, clone size, D gene, CDR3 protein, CDR3 DNA. D genes are given only for firm matches. Expanded clones are given a class, and other clones once, few, many or no size at all.

V gene: TRBV7-2; J gene: TRBJ2-7; clone size: .; D gene: .; CDR3 protein: CASSLNGPGVSYEQYF; CDR3 DNA: TGTGCCAGCAGCTTAAACGGCCCAGGGGTCTCCTACGAGCAGTACTTC
V gene: TRBV19; J gene: TRBJ1-1; clone size: .; D gene: .; CDR3 protein: CASSMARTEAFF; CDR3 DNA: TGTGCCAGTAGTATGGCCAGGACTGAAGCTTTCTTT
V gene: TRBV19; J gene: TRBJ1-1; clone size: once; D gene: .; CDR3 protein: CASSSPAVNTEAFF; CDR3 DNA: TGTGCCAGTAGTAGTCCGGCAGTAAACACTGAAGCTTTCTTT
V gene: TRBV19; J gene: TRBJ2-2; clone size: .; D gene: TRBD1; CDR3 protein: CASPTGVANTTGELFF; CDR3 DNA: TGTGCCAGCCCCACAGGGGTCGCAAATACCACCGGGGAGCTGTTTTTT
V gene: TRBV29-1; J gene: TRBJ2-1; clone size: .; D gene: TRBD2; CDR3 protein: CSVEDRASGPYNEQFF; CDR3 DNA: TGCAGCGTTGAAGATCGGGCTAGCGGGCCCTACAATGAGCAGTTCTTC
V gene: TRBV7-3; J gene: TRBJ2-1; clone size: .; D gene: TRBD2; CDR3 protein: CASSQTSGTYNEQFF; CDR3 DNA: TGTGCCAGCAGCCAGACTAGCGGCACCTACAATGAGCAGTTCTTC
V gene: TRBV20-1; J gene: TRBJ2-5; clone size: once; D gene: .; CDR3 protein: CSAPIGETQYF; CDR3 DNA: TGCAGTGCTCCTATCGGGGAGACCCAGTACTTC
V gene: TRBV2; J gene: TRBJ2-4; clone size: .; D gene: TRBD2; CDR3 protein: CASSLGGAKNIQYF; CDR3 DNA: TGTGCCAGCAGTTTGGGGGGGGCCAAAAACATTCAGTACTTC
V gene: TRBV4-1; J gene: TRBJ2-1; clone size: .; D gene: .; CDR3 protein: CASSLTGVQGNEQFF; CDR3 DNA: TGCGCCAGCAGCCTGACGGGGGTTCAAGGCAATGAGCAGTTCTTC
V gene: TRBV7-6; J gene: TRBJ2-5; clone size: .; D gene: .; CDR3 protein: CASSLEPGQETQYF; CDR3 DNA: TGTGCCAGCAGCTTAGAGCCAGGTCAAGAGACCCAGTACTTC
V gene: TRBV4-1; J gene: TRBJ1-5; clone size: once; D gene: TRBD1; CDR3 protein: CASRPTGTGYQPQHF; CDR3 DNA: TGCGCCAGCAGGCCAACCGGGACAGGGTATCAGCCCCAGCATTTT